This T cell receptor beta chain comes out of a study of shared clonotypes between healthy human individuals. Division of CD4+ cells produced a CD45RA+ naive subset and a CD45RA-negative memory subset. The method was immunoSEQ multiplex PCR; TCRdb's version includes in-frame clones alone and lacks a portion of them. Among around 700,000 clones listed, about two thirds were seen once. The TCR sequence derives from a young woman in good health. Sample: memory CD4+ T cells sorted from blood. Sample subset: CD45RA-negative fraction.

The DNA for the CDR3 is TGTGCCAGCAGTTTAAGACTAGCGGGAGTCGGCGAGCAGTACTTC. Its translation: CASSLRLAGVGEQYF. The rearrangement uses TRBV6-5 and TRBJ2-7, with 12 positions matching TRBD2. Germline-derived CDR1 and CDR2 are MNHEY and SVGAGI. Trimming at V came to 4 bases and at J to 6 bases, leaving 7 bases not matched to a gene. The CDR3 length is 15 residues.